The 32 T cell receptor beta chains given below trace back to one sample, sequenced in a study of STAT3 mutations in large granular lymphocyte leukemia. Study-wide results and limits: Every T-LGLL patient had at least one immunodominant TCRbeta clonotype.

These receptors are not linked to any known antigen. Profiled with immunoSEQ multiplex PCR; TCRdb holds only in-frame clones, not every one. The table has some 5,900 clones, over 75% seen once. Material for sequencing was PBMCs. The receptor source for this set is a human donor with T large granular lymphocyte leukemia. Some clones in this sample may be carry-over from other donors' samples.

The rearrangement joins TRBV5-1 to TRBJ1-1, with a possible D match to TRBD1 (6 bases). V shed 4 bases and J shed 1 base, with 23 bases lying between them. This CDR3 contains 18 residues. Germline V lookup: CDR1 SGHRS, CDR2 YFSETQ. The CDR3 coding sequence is TGCGCCAGCAGCGTCTACGGGGGGGCTGGACTGTCGAACACTGAAGCTTTCTTT. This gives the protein CASSVYGGAGLSNTEAFF.

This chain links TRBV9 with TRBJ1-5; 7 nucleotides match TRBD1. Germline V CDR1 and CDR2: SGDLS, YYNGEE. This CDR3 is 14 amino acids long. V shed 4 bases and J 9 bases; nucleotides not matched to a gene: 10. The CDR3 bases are TGTGCCAGCAGCCCGGGACAGAGCCCGTTGCCCCAGCATTTT. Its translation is CASSPGQSPLPQHF.

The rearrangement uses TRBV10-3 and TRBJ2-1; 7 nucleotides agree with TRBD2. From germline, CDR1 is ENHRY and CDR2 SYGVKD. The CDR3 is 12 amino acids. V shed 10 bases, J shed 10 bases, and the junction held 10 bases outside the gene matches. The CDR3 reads CATGLDATEQFF. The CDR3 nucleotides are TGTGCCACTGGACTAGACGCCACGGAGCAGTTCTTC.

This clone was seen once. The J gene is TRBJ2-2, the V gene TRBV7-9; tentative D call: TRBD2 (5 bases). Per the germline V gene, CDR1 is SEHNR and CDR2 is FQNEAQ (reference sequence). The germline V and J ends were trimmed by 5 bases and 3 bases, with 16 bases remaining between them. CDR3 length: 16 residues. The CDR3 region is CASSPARGFDTGELFF. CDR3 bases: TGTGCCAGCAGCCCAGCTCGCGGGTTCGACACCGGGGAGCTGTTTTTT.

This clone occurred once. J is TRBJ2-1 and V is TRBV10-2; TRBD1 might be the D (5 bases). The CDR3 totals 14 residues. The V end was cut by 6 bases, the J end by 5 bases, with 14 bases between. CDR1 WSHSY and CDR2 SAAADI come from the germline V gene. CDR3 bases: TGCGCCAGCAGGGACACAGGCCGGCACAATGAGCAGTTCTTC. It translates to CASRDTGRHNEQFF.

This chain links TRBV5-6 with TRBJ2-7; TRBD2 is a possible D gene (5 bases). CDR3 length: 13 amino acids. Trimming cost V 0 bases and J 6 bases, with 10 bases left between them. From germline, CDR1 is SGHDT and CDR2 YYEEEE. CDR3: CASSLGGSGEQYV. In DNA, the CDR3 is TGTGCCAGCAGCTTGGGAGGGTCGGGCGAGCAGTACGTC.

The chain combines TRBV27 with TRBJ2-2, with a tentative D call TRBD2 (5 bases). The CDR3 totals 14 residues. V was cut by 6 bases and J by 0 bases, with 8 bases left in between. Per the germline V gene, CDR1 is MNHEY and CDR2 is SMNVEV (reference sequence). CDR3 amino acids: CASRASPNTGELFF. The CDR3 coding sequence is TGTGCCAGCAGAGCTAGCCCGAACACCGGGGAGCTGTTTTTT.

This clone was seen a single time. CDR3: CASSQDITTGAYEQYF. CDR3 coding DNA: TGCGCCAGCAGCCAAGATATCACGACAGGGGCCTACGAGCAGTACTTC. The chain uses TRBV4-3 and TRBJ2-7; 8 nucleotides agree with TRBD1. The germline V gene encodes CDR1 LGHNA and CDR2 YSLEER. CDR3 size: 16 residues. V lost 0 bases to trimming and J lost 2 bases; unmatched junction nucleotides: 6.

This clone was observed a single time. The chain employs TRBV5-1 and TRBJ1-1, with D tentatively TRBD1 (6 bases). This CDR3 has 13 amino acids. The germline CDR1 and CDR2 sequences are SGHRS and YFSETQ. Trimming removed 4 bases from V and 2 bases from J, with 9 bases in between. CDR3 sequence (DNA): TGCGCCAGCAGCCTACAGGGAAACACTGAAGCTTTCTTT. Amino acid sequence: CASSLQGNTEAFF.

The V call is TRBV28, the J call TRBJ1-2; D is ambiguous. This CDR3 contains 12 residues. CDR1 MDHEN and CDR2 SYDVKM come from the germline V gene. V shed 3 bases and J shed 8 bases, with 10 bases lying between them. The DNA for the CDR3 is TGTGCCAGCAGTTTCCCCGGTTGGGGCTACACCTTC. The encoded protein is CASSFPGWGYTF.

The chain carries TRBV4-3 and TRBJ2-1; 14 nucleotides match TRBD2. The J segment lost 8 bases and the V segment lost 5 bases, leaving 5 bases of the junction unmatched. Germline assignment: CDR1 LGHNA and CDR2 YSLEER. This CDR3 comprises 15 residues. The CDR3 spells CASSSGTSGSYEQFF. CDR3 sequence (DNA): TGCGCCAGCAGCTCCGGGACTAGCGGGAGTTATGAGCAGTTCTTC.

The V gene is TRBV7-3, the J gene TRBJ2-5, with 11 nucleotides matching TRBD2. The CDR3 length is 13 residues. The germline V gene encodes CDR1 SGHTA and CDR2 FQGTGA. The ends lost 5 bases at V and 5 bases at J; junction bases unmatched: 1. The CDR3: CASSRTSGETQYF. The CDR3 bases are TGTGCCAGCAGCCGGACTAGCGGGGAGACCCAGTACTTC.

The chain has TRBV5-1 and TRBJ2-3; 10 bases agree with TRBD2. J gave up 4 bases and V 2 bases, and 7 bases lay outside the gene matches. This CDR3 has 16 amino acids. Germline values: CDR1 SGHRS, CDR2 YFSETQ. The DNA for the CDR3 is TGCGCCAGCAGCTTCGGACTAGCGGTAACGGCAGATACGCAGTATTTT. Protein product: CASSFGLAVTADTQYF.

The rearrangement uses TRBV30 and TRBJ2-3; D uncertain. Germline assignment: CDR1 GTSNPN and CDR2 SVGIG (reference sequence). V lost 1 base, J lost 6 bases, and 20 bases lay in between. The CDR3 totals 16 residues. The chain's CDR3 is CAWSEKGPYLTDTQYF. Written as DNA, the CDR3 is TGTGCCTGGAGTGAGAAGGGTCCTTATCTTACCGATACGCAGTATTTT.

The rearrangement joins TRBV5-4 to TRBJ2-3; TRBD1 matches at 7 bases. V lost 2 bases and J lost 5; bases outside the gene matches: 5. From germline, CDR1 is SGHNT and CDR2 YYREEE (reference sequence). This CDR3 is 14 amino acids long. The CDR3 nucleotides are TGTGCCAGCAGCTTCGACAGGGTAAGAGATACGCAGTATTTT. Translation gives CASSFDRVRDTQYF.

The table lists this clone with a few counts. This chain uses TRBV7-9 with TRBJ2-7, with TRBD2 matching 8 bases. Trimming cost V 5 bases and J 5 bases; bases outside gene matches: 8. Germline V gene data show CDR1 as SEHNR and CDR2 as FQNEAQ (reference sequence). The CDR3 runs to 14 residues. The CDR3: CASSTGGGPNEQYF. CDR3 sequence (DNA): TGTGCCAGCAGCACCGGGGGGGGGCCAAACGAGCAGTACTTC.

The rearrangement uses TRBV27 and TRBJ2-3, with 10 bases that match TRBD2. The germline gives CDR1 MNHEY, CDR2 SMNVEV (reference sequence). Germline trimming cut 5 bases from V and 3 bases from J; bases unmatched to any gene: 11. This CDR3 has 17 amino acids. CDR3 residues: CASSNSGRSPRTDTQYF. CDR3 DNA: TGTGCCAGCAGTAATAGCGGGAGGTCCCCTAGGACAGATACGCAGTATTTT.

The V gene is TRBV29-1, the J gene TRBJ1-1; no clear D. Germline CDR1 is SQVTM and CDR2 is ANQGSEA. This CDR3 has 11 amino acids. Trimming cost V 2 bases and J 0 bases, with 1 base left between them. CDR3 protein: CSVEMNTEAFF. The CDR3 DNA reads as TGCAGCGTTGAAATGAACACTGAAGCTTTCTTT.

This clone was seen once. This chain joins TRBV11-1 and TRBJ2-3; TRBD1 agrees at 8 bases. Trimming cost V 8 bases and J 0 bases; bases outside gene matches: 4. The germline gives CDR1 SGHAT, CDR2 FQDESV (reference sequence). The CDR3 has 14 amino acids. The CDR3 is CASDRGPSTDTQYF. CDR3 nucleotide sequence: TGTGCCAGCGACAGGGGCCCTAGCACAGATACGCAGTATTTT.

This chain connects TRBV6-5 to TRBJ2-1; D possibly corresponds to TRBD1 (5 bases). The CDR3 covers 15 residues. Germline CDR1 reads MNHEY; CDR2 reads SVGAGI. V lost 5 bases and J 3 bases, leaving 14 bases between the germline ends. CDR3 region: CASSPDSQIYNEQFF. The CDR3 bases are TGTGCCAGCAGTCCCGACAGCCAAATCTACAATGAGCAGTTCTTC.

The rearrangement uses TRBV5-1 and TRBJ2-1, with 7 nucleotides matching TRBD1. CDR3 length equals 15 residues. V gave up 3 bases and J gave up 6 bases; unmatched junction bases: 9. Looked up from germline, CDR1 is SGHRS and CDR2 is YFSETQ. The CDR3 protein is CASSSVDRTCNEQFF. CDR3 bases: TGCGCCAGCAGCTCCGTGGACAGGACCTGCAATGAGCAGTTCTTC.

For the CDR3, the DNA is TGCGCCAGCAGTCCTCAGGAGGGTTCGGGCACCATATATTTT. Encoded protein: CASSPQEGSGTIYF. The chain has TRBV5-1 and TRBJ1-3, with no clear D. There are 14 residues in the CDR3. Trimming removed 5 bases at V and 9 bases at J, with 18 bases between. The germline V gene has CDR1 SGHRS and CDR2 YFSETQ.

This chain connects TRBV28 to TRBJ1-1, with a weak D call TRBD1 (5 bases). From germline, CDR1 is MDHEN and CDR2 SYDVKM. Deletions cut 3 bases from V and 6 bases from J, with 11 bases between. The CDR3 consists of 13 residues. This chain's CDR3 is CASSLAKGAEAFF. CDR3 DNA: TGTGCCAGCAGTTTGGCGAAAGGGGCTGAAGCTTTCTTT.

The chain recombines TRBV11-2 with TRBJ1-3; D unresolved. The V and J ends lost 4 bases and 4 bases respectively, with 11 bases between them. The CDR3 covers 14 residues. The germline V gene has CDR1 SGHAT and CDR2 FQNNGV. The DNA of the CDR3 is TGTGCCAGCAGCTCGCTAGAAGGGGGAAACACCATATATTTT. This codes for CASSSLEGGNTIYF.

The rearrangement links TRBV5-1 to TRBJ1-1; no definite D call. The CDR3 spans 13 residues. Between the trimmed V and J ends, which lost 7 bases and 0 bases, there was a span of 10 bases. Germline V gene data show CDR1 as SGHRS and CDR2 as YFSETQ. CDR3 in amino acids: CASRKDMNTEAFF. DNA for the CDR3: TGCGCCAGCCGGAAGGATATGAACACTGAAGCTTTCTTT.

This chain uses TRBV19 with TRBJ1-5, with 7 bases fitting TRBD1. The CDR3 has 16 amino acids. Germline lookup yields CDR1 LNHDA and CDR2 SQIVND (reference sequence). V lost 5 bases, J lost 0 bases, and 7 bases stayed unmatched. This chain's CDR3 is CASSLQGLVSNQPQHF. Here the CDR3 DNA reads TGTGCCAGTAGTTTACAGGGGTTGGTTAGCAATCAGCCCCAGCATTTT.

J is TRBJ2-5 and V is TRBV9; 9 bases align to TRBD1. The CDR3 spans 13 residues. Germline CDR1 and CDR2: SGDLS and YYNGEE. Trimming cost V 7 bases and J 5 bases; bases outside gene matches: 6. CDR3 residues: CASSGTGWETQYF. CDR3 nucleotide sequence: TGTGCCAGCTCGGGGACAGGGTGGGAGACCCAGTACTTC.

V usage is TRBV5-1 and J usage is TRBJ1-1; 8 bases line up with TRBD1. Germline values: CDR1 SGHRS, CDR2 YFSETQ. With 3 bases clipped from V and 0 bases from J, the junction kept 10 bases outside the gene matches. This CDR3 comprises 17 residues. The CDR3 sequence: CASSSPGQAYMNTEAFF. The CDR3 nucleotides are TGCGCCAGCAGCTCCCCGGGACAGGCCTACATGAACACTGAAGCTTTCTTT.

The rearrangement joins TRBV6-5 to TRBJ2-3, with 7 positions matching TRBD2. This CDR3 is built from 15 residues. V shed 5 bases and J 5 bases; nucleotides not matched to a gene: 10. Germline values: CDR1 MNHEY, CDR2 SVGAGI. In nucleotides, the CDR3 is TGTGCCAGCAGTCCCTCGGCGGGGGTGTTAGATACGCAGTATTTT. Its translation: CASSPSAGVLDTQYF.

CDR3 bases: TGTGCCAGCAGCCTCTCCCCCCTAGCGGGGTCCTACGAGCAGTACTTC. Protein sequence: CASSLSPLAGSYEQYF. The rearrangement joins TRBV7-2 to TRBJ2-7; 9 nucleotides match TRBD2. Germline loops: CDR1 SGHTA, CDR2 FQGNSA. CDR3 length: 16 amino acids. The trim removed 5 bases at V and 1 base at J, leaving 9 bases unmatched. The full variable domain, rest sourced from reference TRBV7-2 and TRBJ2-7, is GAGVSQSPSNKVTEKGKDVELRCDPISGHTALYWYRQSLGQGLEFLIYFQGNSAPDKSGLPSDRFSAERTGGSVSTLTIQRTQQEDSAVYLCASSLSPLAGSYEQYFGPGTRLTVT.

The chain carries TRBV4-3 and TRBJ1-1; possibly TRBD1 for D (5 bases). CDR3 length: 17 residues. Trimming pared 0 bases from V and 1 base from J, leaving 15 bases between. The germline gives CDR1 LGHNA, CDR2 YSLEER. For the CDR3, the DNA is TGCGCCAGCAGCCAAGATGAGTACGGGGCGACGAACACTGAAGCTTTCTTT. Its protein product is CASSQDEYGATNTEAFF.

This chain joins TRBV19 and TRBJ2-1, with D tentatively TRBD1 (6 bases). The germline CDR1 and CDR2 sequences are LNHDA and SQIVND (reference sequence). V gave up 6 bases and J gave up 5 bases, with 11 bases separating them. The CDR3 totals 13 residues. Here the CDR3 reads CASRWGQDNEQFF. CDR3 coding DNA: TGTGCCAGTAGATGGGGGCAGGACAATGAGCAGTTCTTC. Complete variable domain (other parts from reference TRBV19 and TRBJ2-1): DGGITQSPKYLFRKEGQNVTLSCEQNLNHDAMYWYRQDPGQGLRLIYYSQIVNDFQKGDIAEGYSVSREKKESFPLTVTSAQKNPTAFYLCASRWGQDNEQFFGPGTRLTVL.